The 14 T cell receptor beta chains in this list originate from one sample, sequenced in a study of cytomegalovirus exposure and HLA in healthy donors. It was with 60 Vbeta and 13 Jbeta primers that the PCR ran. Sequencing was performed with immunoSEQ multiplex PCR; in TCRdb, only in-frame clones are kept and a portion is missing. The table includes roughly 120,000 clones, around 80% detected once. Sequenced sample: PBMCs. These receptors were taken from a woman in her sixties in good health and CMV-seropositive.

In this sample, this clone turned up a few times. The V and J genes are TRBV7-8 and TRBJ2-5, with TRBD2 as a possible D gene (6 bases). The end of the DNA fits TRBJ2-7 better, so the J call may be wrong. Germline CDR1 and CDR2: SGHVS and FQNEAQ. The CDR3 has 14 amino acids. The CDR3 here is CASSLAETSYEQYF. CDR3 DNA sequence: TGTGCCAGCAGCTTAGCGGAGACTAGCTACGAGCAGTACTTC.

This clone has only one observation. The rearrangement uses TRBV7-2 and TRBJ2-2; possible D gene TRBD2, 6 bases. This CDR3 has 14 residues. Germline lookup yields CDR1 SGHTA and CDR2 FQGNSA. V was cut by 3 bases and J by 4 bases, with 9 bases left in between. CDR3 loop: CASSFRGVTGELFF. The CDR3 DNA sequence: TGTGCCAGCAGCTTTCGCGGGGTCACCGGGGAGCTGTTTTTT.

This chain uses TRBV2 with TRBJ1-1, with unresolved D. Per germline, CDR1 SNHLY and CDR2 FYNNEI. CDR3 size: 12 residues. The V gene lost 7 bases and the J gene lost 11 bases, with 17 bases spanning the gap. The CDR3 DNA follows: TGTGCCAGCATCGAAATGTCTGCGGGGGCTTTCTTT. As protein: CASIEMSAGAFF. The full variable domain, rest sourced from reference TRBV2 and TRBJ1-1, is EPEVTQTPSHQVTQMGQEVILRCVPISNHLYFYWYRQILGQKVEFLVSFYNNEISEKSEIFDDQFSVERPDGSNFTLKIRSTKLEDSAMYFCASIEMSAGAFFGQGTRLTVV.

The chain joins TRBV5-8 to TRBJ2-6; unclear D gene. Trimming cost V 3 bases and J 1 base, with 8 bases left between them. The CDR3 is made up of 15 amino acids. Germline loops: CDR1 SGHTS, CDR2 YDEGEE. The CDR3 loop is CASSSGYSGANVLTF. As DNA, the CDR3 is TGTGCCAGCAGCTCAGGTTATTCTGGGGCCAACGTCCTGACTTTC.

The V gene is TRBV4-3, the J gene TRBJ2-7; D remains ambiguous. The CDR3 sequence is 15 residues long. V was trimmed by 0 bases and J by 4 bases, leaving 13 bases between them. Germline V gives CDR1 LGHNA, CDR2 YSLEER. In DNA, the CDR3 is TGCGCCAGCAGCCAAGATCGACTGCCGGCTTACGAGCAGTACTTC. Its protein is CASSQDRLPAYEQYF.

This clone has just one count. The rearrangement uses TRBV9 and TRBJ2-7; 7 nucleotides match TRBD2. V trimming: 0 bases; J trimming: 7 bases; junction bases outside the gene matches: 13. There are 16 residues in the CDR3. The germline CDR1 and CDR2 sequences are SGDLS and YYNGEE. The CDR3 sequence is CASSVGGGPGVREQYF. CDR3 coding DNA: TGTGCCAGCAGCGTAGGGGGGGGTCCGGGAGTAAGGGAGCAGTACTTC.

J is TRBJ2-2 and V is TRBV19; D uncertain. With 6 bases removed from V and 1 base from J, the gap between germline ends came to 6 bases. The CDR3 runs to 13 residues. From germline, CDR1 is LNHDA and CDR2 SQIVND (reference sequence). This chain's CDR3 is CASRQENTGELFF. CDR3 nucleotide sequence: TGTGCCAGTAGGCAGGAGAACACCGGGGAGCTGTTTTTT.

This clone was detected once. The genes are TRBV7-9 and TRBJ2-7; tentatively, D is TRBD2 (5 bases). This CDR3 is 12 amino acids long. Trimming took 6 bases from V and 11 from J, leaving 17 bases between them. From germline, CDR1 is SEHNR and CDR2 FQNEAQ (reference sequence). The CDR3 nucleotides read TGTGCCAGCAGTCGGCCACCTCAGAGGGAGTACTTC. It codes for CASSRPPQREYF.

The chain carries TRBV5-4 and TRBJ2-2; 8 positions agree with TRBD2. V was pared by 0 bases and J by 5 bases, with 6 bases of the junction left unmatched. The CDR3 loop spans 16 amino acids. CDR1 is SGHNT and CDR2 is YYREEE in the germline V gene (reference sequence). The DNA for the CDR3 is TGTGCCAGCAGCTTGGGCGGCGGGGGGATAACCGGGGAGCTGTTTTTT. As protein: CASSLGGGGITGELFF.

This clone was observed once. The V gene is TRBV18, the J gene TRBJ2-7, with D perhaps matching TRBD2 (7 bases). Germline assignment: CDR1 KGHSH and CDR2 LQKENI. Trimming left V 3 bases short and J 4 bases short, with 13 bases between. The CDR3 is 14 residues long. The DNA for the CDR3 is TGTGCCAGCTCACCTTACGGGGGGCGTTACGAGCAGTACTTC. As protein: CASSPYGGRYEQYF. Together with reference TRBV18 and TRBJ2-7, the CDR3 gives the full variable domain: NAGVMQNPRHLVRRRGQEARLRCSPMKGHSHVYWYRQLPEEGLKFMVYLQKENIIDESGMPKERFSAEFPKEGPSILRIQQVVRGDSAAYFCASSPYGGRYEQYFGPGTRLTVT.

Here the CDR3 reads CASSPLYKRGSSYEQYF. Written as DNA, the CDR3 is TGTGCCAGCTCCCCCTTGTACAAGAGGGGGAGCTCCTACGAGCAGTACTTC. This chain joins TRBV18 and TRBJ2-7; possibly TRBD1 for D (6 bases). Germline V gene sequence: CDR1 KGHSH, CDR2 LQKENI. The CDR3 extends over 17 amino acids. Trimming took 6 bases from V and 0 from J, leaving 21 bases between them.

This rearrangement joins TRBV7-3 to TRBJ1-1; 10 bases align to TRBD1. This CDR3 region has 18 residues. Unmatched junction bases numbered 10, after V lost 1 base and J lost 2 bases. Germline V gene lookup returns CDR1 SGHTA and CDR2 FQGTGA. The DNA for the CDR3 is TGTGCCAGCAGCTTAAATAATGGGGGACAGGGGATCAACACTGAAGCTTTCTTT. Translating it yields CASSLNNGGQGINTEAFF.

V is TRBV10-3 and J is TRBJ1-6; D might be TRBD1 (5 bases). Trimming shortened V by 0 bases and J by 7 bases, and 10 bases separated the two germline ends. CDR1 ENHRY and CDR2 SYGVKD come from the germline V gene. This CDR3 region has 15 residues. The DNA for the CDR3 is TGTGCCATCAGTGAGTCTGCAGGGCCCAATTCACCCCTCCACTTT. Its translation: CAISESAGPNSPLHF.

CDR3 in DNA: TGTGCCAGCAGCTCCCGGCGGGGCTCACAAGAGACCCAGTACTTC. Amino acid sequence: CASSSRRGSQETQYF. The chain joins TRBV5-4 to TRBJ2-5, with D perhaps TRBD2 (6 bases). The CDR3 runs to 15 residues. Trimming removed 3 bases at V and 2 bases at J, with 14 bases between. From germline, CDR1 is SGHNT and CDR2 YYREEE (reference sequence). The complete variable domain, with remaining parts taken from reference TRBV5-4 and TRBJ2-5, reads ETGVTQSPTHLIKTRGQQVTLRCSSQSGHNTVSWYQQALGQGPQFIFQYYREEENGRGNFPPRFSGLQFPNYSSELNVNALELDDSALYLCASSSRRGSQETQYFGPGTRLLVL.